This TCR beta chain is drawn from a study of T-cell memory formation after mild COVID-19. Study summary: Largely donor-specific TCR clusters were found.

Study outcomes and limitations: Among contracting clones, CD4+ were mainly CM/EM and CD8+ enriched in EMRA. While clones contracting from day 15 to 85 were balanced between CD4 and CD8, later expanders leaned CD4+.

The CDR3 has 16 residues. Per germline, CDR1 MGHRA and CDR2 YSYEKL. Trimming cost V 6 bases and J 2 bases, with 16 bases left between them. In this sample, this clonotype turned up a few times. As yet, its antigen is unknown. TCR alpha and TCR beta cDNA libraries with sample barcodes and UMIs came from 5'RACE using constant-segment primers. TCRdb ran MiXCR on the 5' RACE reads and lists one entry per CDR3 protein. In the table there are more than 75,000 distinct CDR3 sequences, around a quarter of which are singletons. This chain links TRBV4-1 with TRBJ2-2; D tentatively fits TRBD1 or TRBD2 (5 bases each). This clonotype was obtained from a man in his late teens or twenties who had mild COVID-19 (a few samples of this study predate the infection). Cell type and time point are not known. Input material: PBMCs or a T cell subset sorted from them (not recorded which). This chain's CDR3 is CASSQNRDGNTGELFF. In DNA form, the CDR3 reads TGCGCCAGCAGTCAAAACCGGGACGGTAACACCGGGGAGCTGTTTTTT.